These T cell receptor beta chains were read from a single sample in a study of blood T cell repertoires in COVID-19. TCRdb's table, derived via immunoSEQ multiplex PCR, lists solely in-frame clones and lacks some. The repertoire holds 30,000 to 35,000 clones, with 85% to 95% as singletons. Sequenced: peripheral blood. The receptor set was obtained from a human donor in a cohort sampled during active COVID-19. Both conserved end residues are part of each CDR3. D genes are given only for firm matches. Not every row has a clone size; where given, it reads once, few, many or a size class.

NA	TRBJ1-4	TRBV4-1	TRBD1	CASSPQGDRVDEKLFF	TGCGCCAGCAGCCCTCAGGGGGACAGGGTCGATGAAAAACTGTTTTTT
few	TRBJ1-2	TRBV4-2	NA	CASSQDQRRDYGYTF	TGTGCCAGCAGCCAAGATCAACGCAGGGACTATGGCTACACCTTC
NA	TRBJ1-2	TRBV6-5	TRBD1	CASSYYRGERRYTF	TGTGCCAGCAGTTACTACAGGGGCGAGAGGAGATACACCTTC
NA	TRBJ2-1	TRBV7-8	NA	CASSWAISHEQFF	TGTGCCAGCAGCTGGGCTATCTCGCATGAGCAGTTCTTC
NA	TRBJ2-3	TRBV5-1	NA	CASSLGAYTDTQYF	TGCGCCAGCAGCTTGGGGGCGTACACAGATACGCAGTATTTT
NA	TRBJ2-7	TRBV28	TRBD2	CASTPGEGKMVYEQYF	TGTGCCAGCACCCCCGGGGAGGGGAAAATGGTCTACGAGCAGTACTTC
NA	TRBJ1-1	TRBV11-2	NA	CASSDSGPLAFF	TGTGCCAGCAGCGATTCAGGGCCATTAGCTTTCTTT
NA	TRBJ2-1	TRBV5-5	TRBD2	CASSQSGGSYNEQFF	TGTGCCAGCAGCCAGAGCGGGGGCTCCTACAATGAGCAGTTCTTC
NA	TRBJ2-3	TRBV10-3	TRBD2	CAISSGGYTQYF	TGTGCCATATCTAGCGGGGGTTATACGCAGTATTTT
NA	TRBJ2-5	TRBV4-1	NA	CASRTASEAGKETQYF	TGCGCCAGCAGAACCGCCTCCGAAGCGGGTAAAGAGACCCAGTACTTC
NA	TRBJ1-2	TRBV4-1	NA	CASSQVPADYGYTF	TGCGCCAGCAGCCAAGTTCCAGCGGACTATGGCTACACCTTC
NA	TRBJ2-1	TRBV18	TRBD1	CASSPPQGGKGNNEQFF	TGTGCCAGCTCACCCCCCCAAGGGGGCAAAGGTAACAATGAGCAGTTCTTC
NA	TRBJ1-4	TRBV5-1	NA	CASSFRQATNEKLFF	TGCGCCAGCAGCTTCCGACAAGCAACTAATGAAAAACTGTTTTTT
NA	TRBJ1-5	TRBV28	NA	CASRAQGLHNQPQHF	TGTGCCAGCAGGGCCCAAGGACTGCACAATCAGCCCCAGCATTTT
NA	TRBJ1-1	TRBV9	NA	CASSVDGRGGLEAFF	TGTGCCAGCAGCGTAGACGGCAGGGGCGGATTAGAAGCTTTCTTT
NA	TRBJ2-3	TRBV11-3	NA	CASSLGLTGTDTQYF	TGTGCCAGCAGCTTAGGTCTAACGGGGACAGATACGCAGTATTTT
NA	TRBJ2-1	TRBV13	NA	CASSPYPGHEQFF	TGTGCCAGCAGCCCGTACCCAGGGCATGAGCAGTTCTTC
NA	TRBJ1-6	TRBV5-6	TRBD1	CASSIGGRGNSPLHF	TGTGCCAGCAGCATAGGGGGCAGGGGAAATTCACCCCTCCACTTT
NA	TRBJ2-7	TRBV18	TRBD2	CASSRPPGLALEQYF	TGTGCCAGCTCCAGACCCCCGGGACTAGCACTCGAGCAGTACTTC
NA	TRBJ2-5	TRBV7-9	NA	CASSLDASAGHQETQYF	TGTGCCAGCAGCTTAGATGCATCGGCGGGCCACCAAGAGACCCAGTACTTC
NA	TRBJ2-3	TRBV18	TRBD2	CASSPDSTSGRTTDTQYF	TGTGCCAGCTCACCGGATTCGACTAGCGGGCGAACGACAGATACGCAGTATTTT
NA	TRBJ2-7	TRBV5-4	NA	CASSLIQETGRRYEQYF	TGTGCCAGCAGCTTAATCCAGGAGACGGGGAGACGCTACGAGCAGTACTTC
once	TRBJ2-7	TRBV19	NA	CASSPTGVFHEQYF	TGTGCCAGTAGTCCGACGGGAGTCTTCCACGAGCAGTACTTC
NA	TRBJ1-2	TRBV5-6	NA	CASSKQGILGYTF	TGTGCCAGCAGCAAACAGGGAATCCTTGGCTACACCTTC
once	TRBJ1-3	TRBV10-3	TRBD1	CAISEPGQGDGNTIYF	TGTGCCATCAGTGAGCCTGGACAGGGTGATGGAAACACCATATATTTT
NA	TRBJ2-7	TRBV13	TRBD2	CASSTRGTSGQEQYF	TGTGCCAGCAGCACCCGGGGGACTAGCGGCCAGGAGCAGTACTTC
NA	TRBJ2-5	TRBV7-9	NA	CASSIPSGEGTQYF	TGTGCCAGCAGCATCCCCTCAGGGGAGGGGACCCAGTACTTC
few	TRBJ2-7	TRBV6-5	NA	CASTGGWQPYEQYF	TGTGCCAGCACGGGCGGGTGGCAACCTTACGAGCAGTACTTC
NA	TRBJ2-3	TRBV7-3	TRBD2	CASSYLAGGQDTQYF	TGTGCCAGCAGCTACCTAGCGGGAGGGCAAGATACGCAGTATTTT
once	TRBJ2-5	TRBV19	TRBD2	CASSIIKGGGQETQYF	TGTGCCAGTAGTATAATCAAGGGCGGGGGTCAAGAGACCCAGTACTTC
NA	TRBJ2-3	TRBV24-1	NA	CATSDPNKDSFSTDTQYF	TGTGCCACCAGTGACCCGAACAAAGACAGTTTTAGCACAGATACGCAGTATTTT
once	TRBJ2-1	TRBV18	NA	CASSPLNHNEQFF	TGTGCCAGCTCACCACTAAATCACAATGAGCAGTTCTTC
once	TRBJ1-1	TRBV10-2	NA	CASSDVSTEAFF	TGCGCCAGCAGTGACGTTAGCACTGAAGCTTTCTTT
NA	TRBJ1-2	TRBV6-5	NA	CASSMTVDLDGYTF	TGTGCCAGCAGTATGACAGTTGACCTTGATGGCTACACCTTC
few	TRBJ2-7	TRBV4-1	TRBD2	CASSRTSGATYEQYF	TGCGCCAGCAGCCGGACTAGCGGGGCGACCTACGAGCAGTACTTC
NA	TRBJ1-1	TRBV4-1	NA	CASSPPRQGRGPINVNTEAFF	TGCGCCAGCAGCCCCCCCCGGCAAGGACGAGGGCCCATAAATGTGAACACTGAAGCTTTCTTT